Following are 27 T cell receptor beta chains from one sample sequenced in a study of cytomegalovirus exposure and HLA in healthy donors. Primers for the PCR totalled 60 Vbeta and 13 Jbeta. The assay was immunoSEQ multiplex PCR, and TCRdb's table has in-frame clones only and misses some. The table for this sample gives tens of thousands of clones. The sequenced material came from PBMCs. Receptors were obtained from a man between 40 and 49 years old in good health and CMV-seronegative.

V and J are TRBV28 and TRBJ1-6; 7 bases map to TRBD1. The CDR3 sequence is 14 residues long. Germline V gene sequence: CDR1 MDHEN, CDR2 SYDVKM. V trimming: 7 bases; J trimming: 5 bases; junction bases outside the gene matches: 5. CDR3 DNA: TGTGCCAGCAACCAAGACAGGGATAATTCACCCCTCCACTTT. The encoded protein is CASNQDRDNSPLHF.

This chain joins TRBV7-9 and TRBJ2-1, with 12 bases aligning to TRBD2. Trimming took 0 bases from V and 7 from J; bases not matched to a gene: 7. CDR1 and CDR2 (germline): SEHNR, FQNEAQ (reference sequence). The CDR3 totals 17 residues. CDR3 sequence: CASSLAGLAGGRNEQFF. In DNA, the CDR3 is TGTGCCAGCAGCTTAGCGGGGCTAGCGGGGGGGAGGAATGAGCAGTTCTTC.

V gene TRBV12-5 combines with J gene TRBJ2-5, with no clear D. The CDR3 is 11 amino acids. Germline lookup yields CDR1 LGHNT and CDR2 FRNRAP. V dropped 7 bases and J dropped 1 base, with 4 bases sitting between them. CDR3 DNA sequence: TGTGCTAGTGCCCTCCAAGAGACCCAGTACTTC. Its translation is CASALQETQYF.

The CDR3 loop is CATSRDHRNTEAFF. CDR3 bases: TGTGCCACCAGCAGAGATCACAGGAACACTGAAGCTTTCTTT. This chain links TRBV15 with TRBJ1-1; D is uncertain. CDR1 and CDR2 (germline): LNHNV, YYDKDF (reference sequence). V shed 0 bases and J shed 1 base, with 6 bases lying between them. This CDR3 region has 14 residues.

The genes are TRBV5-4 and TRBJ2-5; TRBD1 agrees at 10 bases. Losses at the gene ends were 4 bases for V and 5 bases for J; bases not matched to a gene: 5. The length of the CDR3 is 14 residues. CDR1 and CDR2 (germline): SGHNT, YYREEE (reference sequence). This chain's CDR3 is CASSEGQGMETQYF. The DNA for the CDR3 is TGTGCCAGCAGCGAGGGACAGGGGATGGAGACCCAGTACTTC.

The rearrangement uses TRBV28 and TRBJ2-6, with D maybe TRBD1 (6 bases). In germline, CDR1 is MDHEN, CDR2 SYDVKM. The V end was cut by 5 bases, the J end by 0 bases, with 11 bases between. CDR3 length: 16 amino acids. In nucleotides, the CDR3 is TGTGCCAGCAGTGGACAGTTCTCCTCTGGGGCCAACGTCCTGACTTTC. Its translation: CASSGQFSSGANVLTF.

V gene TRBV19 combines with J gene TRBJ2-5; 11 nucleotides agree with TRBD2. CDR1 is LNHDA, CDR2 SQIVND, per germline (reference sequence). V lost 5 bases to trimming and J lost 4 bases; unmatched junction nucleotides: 6. This CDR3 has 15 amino acids. CDR3 sequence: CASSYLAGGRETQYF. CDR3 in DNA: TGTGCCAGTAGTTACTTAGCGGGGGGGCGAGAGACCCAGTACTTC.

The V and J genes are TRBV5-1 and TRBJ2-3, with a tentative D call TRBD1 (7 bases). CDR1 is SGHRS and CDR2 is YFSETQ in the germline V gene. This CDR3 is built from 15 residues. V dropped 4 bases and J dropped 4 bases, with 16 bases sitting between them. The CDR3 bases are TGCGCCAGCAGCCCCGGCCAGGGGGGTTCAGATACGCAGTATTTT. Translating it yields CASSPGQGGSDTQYF.

The chain employs TRBV5-1 and TRBJ1-1; 7 nucleotides line up with TRBD1. CDR3 length equals 12 residues. CDR1 is SGHRS and CDR2 is YFSETQ in the germline V gene. The junction had 3 bases not matched to a gene; V was cut back by 4 bases and J by 6 bases. The CDR3 loop reads CASSAQGAEAFF. CDR3 bases: TGCGCCAGCAGCGCGCAGGGGGCTGAAGCTTTCTTT. The full variable domain, rest sourced from reference TRBV5-1 and TRBJ1-1, is KAGVTQTPRYLIKTRGQQVTLSCSPISGHRSVSWYQQTPGQGLQFLFEYFSETQRNKGNFPGRFSGRQFSNSRSEMNVSTLELGDSALYLCASSAQGAEAFFGQGTRLTVV.

The chain links TRBV7-9 to TRBJ2-5; 12 bases align to TRBD2. CDR1 and CDR2 (germline): SEHNR, FQNEAQ (reference sequence). The CDR3 is 16 amino acids. V lost 6 bases, J lost 10 bases, and 15 bases stayed unmatched. CDR3 DNA: TGTGCCAGCAGTTCGAGGCTAGCGGGGGGGCCTGGTGACCAGTACTTC. Its translation is CASSSRLAGGPGDQYF.

The chain joins TRBV2 to TRBJ2-7; the match to TRBD2 covers 7 bases. CDR1 is SNHLY and CDR2 is FYNNEI in the germline V gene. V lost 4 bases and J lost 2; bases outside the gene matches: 11. The CDR3 has 16 amino acids. The CDR3 DNA reads as TGTGCCAGCAGTGGACGGGCAACTAGCGCGACCTACGAGCAGTACTTC. Protein sequence: CASSGRATSATYEQYF.

V usage is TRBV5-4 and J usage is TRBJ2-3; D might be TRBD1 (6 bases). Germline V gene lookup returns CDR1 SGHNT and CDR2 YYREEE (reference sequence). This CDR3 spans 14 amino acids. Trimming shortened V by 0 bases and J by 3 bases, and 8 bases separated the two germline ends. The chain's CDR3 is CASSLVQGTDTQYF. CDR3 nucleotide sequence: TGTGCCAGCAGCTTGGTCCAGGGGACAGATACGCAGTATTTT. The full variable domain, with the rest looked up from reference TRBV5-4 and TRBJ2-3, is ETGVTQSPTHLIKTRGQQVTLRCSSQSGHNTVSWYQQALGQGPQFIFQYYREEENGRGNFPPRFSGLQFPNYSSELNVNALELDDSALYLCASSLVQGTDTQYFGPGTRLTVL.

This chain joins TRBV19 and TRBJ2-5, with D maybe TRBD2 (5 bases). The CDR3 covers 16 residues. Germline V CDR1 and CDR2: LNHDA, SQIVND (reference sequence). V shed 4 bases and J shed 1 base, with 16 bases lying between them. CDR3 bases: TGTGCCAGTAGTACCTCCCAGGCTAGCCTCCAAGAGACCCAGTACTTC. Translation: CASSTSQASLQETQYF.

As for this clone: Other DNA sequences within the sample encode an identical CDR3. The gene calls are TRBV29-1 and TRBJ2-1; D possibly corresponds to TRBD1 (6 bases). The CDR3 contains 17 residues. Trimming took off 6 bases at V and 8 bases at J, with 29 bases between the two ends. CDR1 is SQVTM and CDR2 is ANQGSEA in the germline V gene. As DNA, the CDR3 is TGCAGCGTCGTTAAGGACAGAATATACCCTGGGGGAGATGAGCAGTTCTTC. Its protein product is CSVVKDRIYPGGDEQFF.

The chain employs TRBV2 and TRBJ2-5; D is uncertain. V dropped 4 bases and J dropped 2 bases, with 11 bases sitting between them. CDR3 length: 14 amino acids. The germline V gene has CDR1 SNHLY and CDR2 FYNNEI. This chain's CDR3 is CASSAWQDQETQYF. The CDR3 DNA sequence: TGTGCCAGCAGTGCTTGGCAGGATCAAGAGACCCAGTACTTC.

The gene calls are TRBV5-1 and TRBJ2-5; 7 bases line up with TRBD1. Unmatched junction bases numbered 3, after V lost 4 bases and J lost 3 bases. There are 13 residues in the CDR3. Germline lookup yields CDR1 SGHRS and CDR2 YFSETQ. The CDR3 here is CASSLGTEETQYF. CDR3 nucleotides: TGCGCCAGCAGCCTCGGGACAGAAGAGACCCAGTACTTC.

This chain links TRBV18 with TRBJ1-1; D ambiguous. V was trimmed by 0 bases and J by 1 base, leaving 12 bases between them. The CDR3 length is 16 residues. CDR1 is KGHSH and CDR2 is LQKENI in the germline V gene. The CDR3 nucleotides are TGTGCCAGCTCACCACCGACACGAAGGCAGAACACTGAAGCTTTCTTT. This encodes CASSPPTRRQNTEAFF.

This chain links TRBV30 with TRBJ1-1, with a tentative D call TRBD1 (5 bases). Germline CDR1 is GTSNPN and CDR2 is SVGIG (reference sequence). Deletions cut 4 bases from V and 3 bases from J, with 12 bases between. The CDR3 spans 13 residues. In DNA form, the CDR3 reads TGTGCCTGGACGGACCTAGGGGACACTGAAGCTTTCTTT. It specifies CAWTDLGDTEAFF.

The rearrangement uses TRBV7-2 and TRBJ2-1, with 10 bases aligning to TRBD2. Germline V gene data show CDR1 as SGHTA and CDR2 as FQGNSA. V lost 5 bases and J lost 7; bases outside the gene matches: 17. CDR3 length: 18 amino acids. CDR3 DNA: TGTGCCAGCAGCCGAGGGATGAGCGGGGGGGCGTTTGGTAATGAGCAGTTCTTC. Protein product: CASSRGMSGGAFGNEQFF.

V is TRBV5-1 and J is TRBJ1-1; maybe TRBD1 (5 bases). Trimming left V 0 bases short and J 1 base short, with 7 bases between. This CDR3 spans 14 amino acids. Germline lookup yields CDR1 SGHRS and CDR2 YFSETQ. For the CDR3, the DNA is TGCGCCAGCAGCTTGGGACAGCCGAACACTGAAGCTTTCTTT. As protein: CASSLGQPNTEAFF.

The J gene is TRBJ2-7, the V gene TRBV18; D is possibly TRBD2 (6 bases). CDR3 length: 13 residues. V was clipped by 6 bases and J by 1 base, with 10 bases between them. The germline gives CDR1 KGHSH, CDR2 LQKENI. DNA for the CDR3: TGTGCCAGCTCGCGCCGGGAGTCCTACGAGCAGTACTTC. Translated: CASSRRESYEQYF.

This chain links TRBV2 with TRBJ1-2, with 8 bases fitting TRBD1. J lost 8 bases, V lost 7 bases, and 12 bases had no gene match. Germline CDR1 SNHLY, CDR2 FYNNEI. This CDR3 comprises 14 residues. CDR3 sequence reads: CASTLDRVEGGYTF. The CDR3, as DNA: TGTGCCAGCACCTTGGACAGGGTTGAAGGCGGCTACACCTTC.

The chain uses TRBV7-9 and TRBJ2-3; D not certain. CDR3 length: 11 residues. Trimming removed 8 bases at V and 2 bases at J, with 5 bases between. Germline assignment: CDR1 SEHNR and CDR2 FQNEAQ (reference sequence). CDR3 nucleotide sequence: TGTGCCAGCGCGGTCACAGATACGCAGTATTTT. Amino acids: CASAVTDTQYF.

The rearrangement uses TRBV5-1 and TRBJ2-1; TRBD1 agrees at 9 bases. The CDR3 length is 15 residues. Germline-derived CDR1 and CDR2 are SGHRS and YFSETQ. Trimming took 1 base from V and 6 from J; bases not matched to a gene: 5. This chain's CDR3 is CASSLPGQGRNEQFF. The CDR3 region has the DNA TGCGCCAGCAGCTTGCCGGGACAGGGCCGCAATGAGCAGTTCTTC.

The chain has TRBV30 and TRBJ1-6; unclear D gene. The CDR3 loop spans 12 amino acids. Germline V lookup: CDR1 GTSNPN, CDR2 SVGIG (reference sequence). The V end lost 2 bases, the J end lost 11 bases, and 10 bases lay between the germline ends. The CDR3 bases are TGTGCCTGGAGTTCCCAGCGAGCACCCCTCCACTTT. Translation gives CAWSSQRAPLHF.

This sequence joins TRBV6-6 and TRBJ1-3; 8 bases align to TRBD1. CDR1 is MNHNY, CDR2 SVGAGI, per germline (reference sequence). The CDR3 covers 15 residues. Unmatched junction bases numbered 12, after V lost 5 bases and J lost 9 bases. The CDR3 sequence is CASSRGQGVGTTIYF. DNA for the CDR3: TGTGCCAGCAGTCGAGGACAGGGAGTGGGGACCACCATATATTTT.

V is TRBV30 and J is TRBJ1-6; 8 bases agree with TRBD1. Looked up from germline, CDR1 is GTSNPN and CDR2 is SVGIG (reference sequence). The V gene end was trimmed by 3 bases and the J gene end by 7 bases; junction bases not matched to a gene: 8. The CDR3 spans 15 residues. CDR3 loop: CAWRGQTGENSPLHF. The CDR3 bases are TGTGCCTGGAGGGGCCAGACAGGGGAGAATTCACCCCTCCACTTT.